This paragraph reports one TCR beta chain. The source of the sample is a study of blood T cell repertoires in COVID-19. Study-level background: Whether acute or convalescent, the COVID-19 samples came from the United States, Italy and Spain. In each case, the material was cDNA or gDNA derived from T cells, B-cell-depleted T cells, or PBMCs.

Profiling relied on immunoSEQ multiplex PCR, and the TCRdb table lists in-frame clones only, not all of them. The sample records over 450,000 clones, about 89% being singletons. The CDR3 sequence is 16 residues long. CDR1 SGHAT and CDR2 FQNNGV come from the germline V gene. V was cut by 7 bases and J by 2 bases, with 20 bases left in between. The sequencing input was peripheral blood. This receptor was identified in a woman aged 45-60 years with COVID-19, enrolled during active disease. The genes are TRBV11-2 and TRBJ2-5, with D possibly matching TRBD2 (5 bases). The CDR3 DNA reads as TGTGCCAGCAAACCCCTAGCCCGAGGAACTCAAGAGACCCAGTACTTC. Residues: CASKPLARGTQETQYF.